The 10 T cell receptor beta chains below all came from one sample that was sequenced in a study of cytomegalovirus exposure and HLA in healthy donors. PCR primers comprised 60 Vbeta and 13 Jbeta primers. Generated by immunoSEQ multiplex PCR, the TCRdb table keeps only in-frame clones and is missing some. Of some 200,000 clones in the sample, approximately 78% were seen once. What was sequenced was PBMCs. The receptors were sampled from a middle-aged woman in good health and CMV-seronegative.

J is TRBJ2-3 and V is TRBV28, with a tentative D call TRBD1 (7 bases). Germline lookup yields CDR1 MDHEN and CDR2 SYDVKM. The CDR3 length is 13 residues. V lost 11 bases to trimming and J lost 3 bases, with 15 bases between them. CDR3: CAGQQGGTDTQYF. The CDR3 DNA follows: TGTGCCGGCCAGCAGGGGGGAACAGATACGCAGTATTTT. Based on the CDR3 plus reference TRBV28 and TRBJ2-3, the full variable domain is DVKVTQSSRYLVKRTGEKVFLECVQDMDHENMFWYRQDPGLGLRLIYFSYDVKMKEKGDIPEGYSVSREKKERFSLILESASTNQTSMYLCAGQQGGTDTQYFGPGTRLTVL.

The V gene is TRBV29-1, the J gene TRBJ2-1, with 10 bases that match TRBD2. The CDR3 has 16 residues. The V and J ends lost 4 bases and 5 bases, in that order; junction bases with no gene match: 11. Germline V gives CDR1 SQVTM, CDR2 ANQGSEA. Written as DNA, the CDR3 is TGCAGCGTTGGAAAGCTACTAGCGGGAAAAAACAATGAGCAGTTCTTC. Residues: CSVGKLLAGKNNEQFF.

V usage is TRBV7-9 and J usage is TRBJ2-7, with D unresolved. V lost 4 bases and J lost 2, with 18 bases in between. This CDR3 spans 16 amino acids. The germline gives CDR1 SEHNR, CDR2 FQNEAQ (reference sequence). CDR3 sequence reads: CASSSRGKLTPYEQYF. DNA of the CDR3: TGTGCCAGCAGCTCCCGAGGCAAGTTAACCCCCTACGAGCAGTACTTC.

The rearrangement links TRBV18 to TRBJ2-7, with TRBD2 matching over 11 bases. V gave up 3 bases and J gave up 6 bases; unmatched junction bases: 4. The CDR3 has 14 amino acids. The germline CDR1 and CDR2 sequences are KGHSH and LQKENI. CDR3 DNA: TGTGCCAGCTCACCCCAGACTAGCGGGATCGAGCAGTACTTC. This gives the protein CASSPQTSGIEQYF.

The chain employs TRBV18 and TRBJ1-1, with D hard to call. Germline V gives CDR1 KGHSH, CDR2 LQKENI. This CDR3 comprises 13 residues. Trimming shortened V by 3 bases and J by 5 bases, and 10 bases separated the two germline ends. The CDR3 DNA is TGTGCCAGCTCACCTCAGGATATAACTGAAGCTTTCTTT. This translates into CASSPQDITEAFF.

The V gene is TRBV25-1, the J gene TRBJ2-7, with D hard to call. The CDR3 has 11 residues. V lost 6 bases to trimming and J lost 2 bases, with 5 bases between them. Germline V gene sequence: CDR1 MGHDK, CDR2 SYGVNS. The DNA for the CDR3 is TGTGCCAGCAGACAGACCTACGAGCAGTACTTC. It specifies CASRQTYEQYF.

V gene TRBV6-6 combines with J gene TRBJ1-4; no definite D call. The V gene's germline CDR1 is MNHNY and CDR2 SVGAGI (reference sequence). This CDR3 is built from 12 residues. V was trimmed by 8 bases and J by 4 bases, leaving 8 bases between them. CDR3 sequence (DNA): TGTGCCAGCGGTCAGAATAATGAAAAACTGTTTTTT. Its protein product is CASGQNNEKLFF.

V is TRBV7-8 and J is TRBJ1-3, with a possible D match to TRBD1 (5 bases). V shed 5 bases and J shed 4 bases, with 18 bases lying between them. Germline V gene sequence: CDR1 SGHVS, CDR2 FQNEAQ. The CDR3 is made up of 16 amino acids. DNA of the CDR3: TGTGCCAGCAGCCCTCAGGGTCAGGGTGCGGGAAACACCATATATTTT. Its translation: CASSPQGQGAGNTIYF. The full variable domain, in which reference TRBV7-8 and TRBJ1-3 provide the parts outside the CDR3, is GAGVSQSPRYKVAKRGQDVALRCDPISGHVSLFWYQQALGQGPEFLTYFQNEAQLDKSGLPSDRFFAERPEGSVSTLKIQRTQQEDSAVYLCASSPQGQGAGNTIYFGEGSWLTVV.

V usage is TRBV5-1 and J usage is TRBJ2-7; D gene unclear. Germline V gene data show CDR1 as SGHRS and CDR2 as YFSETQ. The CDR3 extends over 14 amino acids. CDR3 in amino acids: CFFFKQKAAYEQYF. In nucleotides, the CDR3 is TGCTTTTTTTTCAAGCAGAAGGCGGCATACGAGCAGTACTTC.

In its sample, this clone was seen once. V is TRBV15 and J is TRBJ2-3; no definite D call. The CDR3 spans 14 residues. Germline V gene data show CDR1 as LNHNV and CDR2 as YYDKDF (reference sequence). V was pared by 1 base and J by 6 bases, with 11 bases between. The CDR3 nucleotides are TGTGCCACCAGCAGAGCCATACCGGTGGATACGCAGTATTTT. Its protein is CATSRAIPVDTQYF.